The 27 T cell receptor beta chains listed next were all sequenced from one sample in a study of response to subunit inactivated influenza vaccine. One entry per CDR3 protein, called by TCRdb with MiXCR from the RT-PCR reads. The table records around 470,000 distinct CDR3 sequences, 6.5% to 8% of them present only once. The starting material was PBMCs from blood, obtained 23 months after vaccination. The receptor source for this set is a man aged 50-75 years who received an inactivated influenza vaccine.

This clonotype was observed a few times. The chain recombines TRBV7-2 with TRBJ2-7; D is undetermined. V was pared by 2 bases and J by 1 base, with 15 bases between. The CDR3 runs 16 residues. Germline V gives CDR1 SGHTA, CDR2 FQGNSA. In nucleotides, the CDR3 is TGTGCCAGCAGCTTAACGGTGTCAGCCTTTTCCTACGAGCAGTACTTC. It specifies CASSLTVSAFSYEQYF.

The chain has TRBV7-6 and TRBJ2-7, with 8 bases aligning to TRBD1. The ends lost 3 bases at V and 7 bases at J; junction bases unmatched: 11. Germline lookup yields CDR1 SGHVS and CDR2 FNYEAQ. The CDR3 loop spans 15 amino acids. The CDR3 protein is CASSFQGARLEEQYF. As DNA, the CDR3 is TGTGCCAGCAGCTTCCAGGGGGCTAGACTGGAAGAGCAGTACTTC.

This clonotype was detected ten times or more. The CDR3 region has the DNA TGTGCCAGCAGCTCGGATGGACTAGCGGGCACAGATACGCAGTATTTT. Residues: CASSSDGLAGTDTQYF. The chain combines TRBV11-1 with TRBJ2-3; 10 bases align to TRBD2. V lost 4 bases and J lost 1; bases outside the gene matches: 5. Germline V gives CDR1 SGHAT, CDR2 FQDESV (reference sequence). CDR3 size: 16 residues.

This clonotype was detected ten times or more. The gene calls are TRBV20-1 and TRBJ2-1; 7 bases are a match to TRBD2. This CDR3 is built from 14 residues. The J segment lost 0 bases and the V segment lost 7 bases, leaving 6 bases of the junction unmatched. CDR1 and CDR2 from the germline V gene are DFQATT and SNEGSKA (reference sequence). CDR3 bases: TGCAGTGTTGGCGGGGGAGTCTCCTACAATGAGCAGTTCTTC. Protein product: CSVGGGVSYNEQFF.

This clonotype occurred many times. This chain connects TRBV5-1 to TRBJ2-5; 14 bases line up with TRBD2. Looked up from germline, CDR1 is SGHRS and CDR2 is YFSETQ. V lost 4 bases and J lost 5; bases outside the gene matches: 4. The CDR3 is 15 amino acids. Written as DNA, the CDR3 is TGCGCCAGCAGCCCGGGACTAGCGGGAGAGGAGACCCAGTACTTC. Residues: CASSPGLAGEETQYF.

This clonotype was picked up many times. This chain joins TRBV4-1 and TRBJ2-7, with D unclear. The CDR3 is 15 amino acids. The V and J ends lost 1 base and 0 bases respectively, with 10 bases between them. In germline, CDR1 is MGHRA, CDR2 YSYEKL. The CDR3 here is CASSQGVAGSYEQYF. The DNA of the CDR3 is TGCGCCAGCAGCCAAGGGGTAGCAGGCTCCTACGAGCAGTACTTC.

This clonotype has more than one count but fewer than ten. The chain links TRBV27 to TRBJ1-3; D gene uncertain. V was cut by 2 bases and J by 0 bases, with 2 bases left in between. This CDR3 region has 13 residues. CDR1 and CDR2 from the germline V gene are MNHEY and SMNVEV (reference sequence). CDR3 loop: CASSLNSGNTIYF. The CDR3 DNA follows: TGTGCCAGCAGTTTAAACTCTGGAAACACCATATATTTT.

The rearrangement joins TRBV12-3 or TRBV12-4 to TRBJ2-7; TRBD1 might be the D (7 bases). This CDR3 comprises 14 residues. V was shortened by 4 bases and J by 4 bases, with 14 bases between the two germline ends. The CDR3 DNA sequence: TGTGCCAGCAGTTACAGGGGCCGGGGGTACGAGCAGTACTTC. Protein sequence: CASSYRGRGYEQYF.

In its sample, this clonotype was seen many times. The chain is built from TRBV3-1 and TRBJ1-3; D gene uncertain. V lost 0 bases, J lost 3 bases, and 6 bases lay in between. Germline CDR1 LGHDT, CDR2 YNNKEL (reference sequence). There are 14 residues in the CDR3. The CDR3 nucleotides read TGTGCCAGCAGCCAAGACACATTTGGAAACACCATATATTTT. Translating gives CASSQDTFGNTIYF.

The chain uses TRBV5-1 and TRBJ2-7, with TRBD1 as a possible D gene (6 bases). The CDR3 has 15 amino acids. V was pared by 0 bases and J by 3 bases, with 13 bases between. The germline gives CDR1 SGHRS, CDR2 YFSETQ. CDR3 sequence (DNA): TGCGCCAGCAGCTTGGCCCCCGGGACAAACTACGAGCAGTACTTC. Translated, it gives CASSLAPGTNYEQYF. Using reference TRBV5-1 and TRBJ2-7 for the parts outside the CDR3, the full variable domain is KAGVTQTPRYLIKTRGQQVTLSCSPISGHRSVSWYQQTPGQGLQFLFEYFSETQRNKGNFPGRFSGRQFSNSRSEMNVSTLELGDSALYLCASSLAPGTNYEQYFGPGTRLTVT.

This clonotype has more than one count but fewer than ten. The chain employs TRBV6-1 and TRBJ2-5; 9 nucleotides agree with TRBD1. CDR3 length: 15 residues. The V and J ends lost 5 bases and 2 bases, in that order; junction bases with no gene match: 6. The germline V gene has CDR1 MNHNS and CDR2 SASEGT. The CDR3 region has the DNA TGTGCCAGCAGTATGAACAGGGGGCGGCAAGAGACCCAGTACTTC. It encodes CASSMNRGRQETQYF.

J is TRBJ2-5 and V is TRBV4-1; 7 bases align to TRBD1. Germline V gives CDR1 MGHRA, CDR2 YSYEKL. Germline trimming cut 4 bases from V and 0 bases from J; bases unmatched to any gene: 8. This CDR3 has 16 amino acids. Here the CDR3 reads CASSPRQGANQETQYF. The CDR3 DNA sequence: TGCGCCAGCAGCCCCCGACAGGGAGCCAACCAAGAGACCCAGTACTTC.

This clonotype was seen a handful of times. The gene calls are TRBV6-5 and TRBJ1-1; no firm D call. Trimming pared 2 bases from V and 1 base from J, leaving 8 bases between. Germline CDR1 MNHEY, CDR2 SVGAGI. The CDR3 contains 14 residues. This CDR3 is CASSYLERNTEAFF. CDR3 DNA sequence: TGTGCCAGCAGTTACCTGGAAAGGAACACTGAAGCTTTCTTT.

About this clonotype: At one of its ends the junction is not consistent with the germline gene, which may arise from a read error. The chain recombines TRBV5-1 with TRBJ1-1; D uncertain. This CDR3 has 13 residues. Germline CDR1 reads SGHRS; CDR2 reads YFSETQ. CDR3 protein: CTSSLQGSTEAFF. DNA for the CDR3: TGCACCAGCAGCTTGCAAGGTAGCACTGAAGCTTTCTTT. The full variable domain, its missing parts supplied by reference TRBV5-1 and TRBJ1-1, is KAGVTQTPRYLIKTRGQQVTLSCSPISGHRSVSWYQQTPGQGLQFLFEYFSETQRNKGNFPGRFSGRQFSNSRSEMNVSTLELGDSALYLCTSSLQGSTEAFFGQGTRLTVV.

This clonotype was counted only a few times. The V gene is TRBV30, the J gene TRBJ1-1; D ambiguous. Trimming shortened V by 1 base and J by 9 bases, and 0 bases separated the two germline ends. CDR1 is GTSNPN, CDR2 SVGIG, per germline (reference sequence). The length of the CDR3 is 8 residues. Here the CDR3 reads CAWSEAFF. The CDR3 nucleotides are TGTGCCTGGAGTGAAGCTTTCTTT. The full variable domain, rest sourced from reference TRBV30 and TRBJ1-1, is SQTIHQWPATLVQPVGSPLSLECTVEGTSNPNLYWYRQAAGRGLQLLFYSVGIGQISSEVPQNLSASRPQDRQFILSSKKLLLSDSGFYLCAWSEAFFGQGTRLTVV.

This chain joins TRBV29-1 and TRBJ2-1; D gene uncertain. V lost 6 bases, J lost 5 bases, and 11 bases lay in between. This CDR3 spans 12 amino acids. The V gene's germline CDR1 is SQVTM and CDR2 ANQGSEA. For the CDR3, the DNA is TGCAGCGTAGTATACCCGCACAATGAGCAGTTCTTC. Its translation: CSVVYPHNEQFF.

V and J are TRBV5-1 and TRBJ1-1; D possibly corresponds to TRBD1 (6 bases). The CDR3 is 13 amino acids. The V gene lost 3 bases and the J gene lost 5 bases, with 11 bases spanning the gap. Germline V gene data show CDR1 as SGHRS and CDR2 as YFSETQ. The CDR3 here is CASSSKGGTEAFF. The CDR3 nucleotides read TGCGCCAGCAGCTCTAAAGGGGGGACTGAAGCTTTCTTT.

This rearrangement joins TRBV6-5 to TRBJ2-3; no firm D call. CDR1 is MNHEY and CDR2 is SVGAGI in the germline V gene. Trimming cost V 2 bases and J 1 base, with 10 bases left between them. CDR3 size: 15 residues. The CDR3 bases are TGTGCCAGCAGTTACGCCCCGCGCGGCACAGATACGCAGTATTTT. Translation: CASSYAPRGTDTQYF.

The V gene is TRBV20-1, the J gene TRBJ1-2, with 8 bases that match TRBD1. CDR1 is DFQATT and CDR2 is SNEGSKA in the germline V gene (reference sequence). V was clipped by 2 bases and J by 12 bases; unmatched bases: 26. The CDR3 covers 18 residues. The CDR3 reads CSARHTRATGVITDGHTF. For the CDR3, the DNA is TGCAGTGCTAGACACACCCGTGCGACAGGGGTTATAACAGACGGCCACACCTTC.

This clonotype was observed at least ten times. The chain is built from TRBV5-1 and TRBJ2-1; 9 nucleotides line up with TRBD1. The CDR3 is made up of 14 amino acids. With 1 base clipped from V and 8 bases from J, the junction kept 4 bases outside the gene matches. Germline loops: CDR1 SGHRS, CDR2 YFSETQ. DNA of the CDR3: TGCGCCAGCAGCTTGTGGACAGGGGACCATGAGCAGTTCTTC. It encodes CASSLWTGDHEQFF.

This clonotype was recorded a few times. The V call is TRBV20-1, the J call TRBJ1-1, with 8 nucleotides matching TRBD1. Trimming took 5 bases from V and 4 from J; bases not matched to a gene: 6. From germline, CDR1 is DFQATT and CDR2 SNEGSKA (reference sequence). CDR3 length: 13 amino acids. The CDR3 coding sequence is TGCAGTGCTGACAGGGGTGGAGGCACTGAAGCTTTCTTT. Translation: CSADRGGGTEAFF.

The rearrangement uses TRBV6-1 and TRBJ2-3; 9 positions match TRBD2. J gave up 7 bases and V 4 bases, and 6 bases lay outside the gene matches. Germline V gene lookup returns CDR1 MNHNS and CDR2 SASEGT. The CDR3 totals 14 residues. This CDR3 is CASSVAGGPNTQYF. The CDR3 DNA follows: TGTGCCAGCAGTGTGGCGGGAGGGCCAAATACGCAGTATTTT.

In this sample, this clonotype turned up many times. The chain joins TRBV5-1 to TRBJ2-1; TRBD1 agrees at 9 bases. The CDR3 runs 20 residues. The J segment lost 0 bases and the V segment lost 3 bases, leaving 16 bases of the junction unmatched. The germline gives CDR1 SGHRS, CDR2 YFSETQ. The CDR3 coding sequence is TGCGCCAGCAGCTCCTCGTATGGGACAGGGCAGATTAGCTCCTACAATGAGCAGTTCTTC. This encodes CASSSSYGTGQISSYNEQFF.

This clonotype was picked up a small number of times. Likely a read error: the CDR3 ends without its conserved phenylalanine or tryptophan. The rearrangement joins TRBV15 to TRBJ1-1; D unclear. This CDR3 has 16 residues. Germline V gene data show CDR1 as LNHNV and CDR2 as YYDKDF (reference sequence). V lost 1 base and J 3 bases, leaving 15 bases between the germline ends. The CDR3 coding sequence is TGTGCCACCAGCAGAGCCAGGCTCCTCCCGGACACTGAAGCTTTCCTT. It translates to CATSRARLLPDTEAFL.

This clonotype was recorded at least ten times. The genes are TRBV24-1 and TRBJ2-1; 7 nucleotides match TRBD2. The CDR3 covers 17 residues. V trimming: 7 bases; J trimming: 0 bases; junction bases outside the gene matches: 11. Germline loops: CDR1 KGHDR, CDR2 SFDVKD. CDR3 in amino acids: CATSPPTSASSYNEQFF. The CDR3, as DNA: TGTGCCACCAGCCCCCCCACTAGCGCCAGCTCCTACAATGAGCAGTTCTTC.

This clonotype was recorded at least ten times. This chain joins TRBV21-1 and TRBJ2-7; the D call of TRBD1 is as the table states it, not checked on the DNA. TRBV21-1 is a pseudogene segment. The CDR3 consists of 12 residues. This CDR3 reads CASSGRDHEQYF. CDR3 in DNA: TGTGCCAGCAGTGGCAGGGACCACGAGCAGTACTTC.

This clonotype was found many times. The chain uses TRBV7-2 and TRBJ2-7; no definite D call. Looked up from germline, CDR1 is SGHTA and CDR2 is FQGNSA. V dropped 4 bases and J dropped 3 bases, with 4 bases sitting between them. This CDR3 comprises 11 residues. CDR3 sequence: CASSYNYEQYF. As DNA, the CDR3 is TGTGCCAGCAGCTACAACTACGAGCAGTACTTC.